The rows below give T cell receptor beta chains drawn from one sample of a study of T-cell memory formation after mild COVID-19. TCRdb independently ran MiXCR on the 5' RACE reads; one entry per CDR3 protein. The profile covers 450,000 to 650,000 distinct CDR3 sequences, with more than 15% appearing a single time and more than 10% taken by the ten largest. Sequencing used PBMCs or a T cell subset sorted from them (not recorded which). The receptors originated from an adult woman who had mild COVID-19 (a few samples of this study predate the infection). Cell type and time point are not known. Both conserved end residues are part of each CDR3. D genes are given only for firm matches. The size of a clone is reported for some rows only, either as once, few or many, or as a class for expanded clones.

TGTGCCAGCATCTTGACAGTCGGATTCACTGAAGCTTTCTTT,CASILTVGFTEAFF,NA,NA,TRBV6-6,TRBJ1-1
TGCAGTGCTAGAGGTGTACAGGGAGCTAACTATGGCTACACCTTC,CSARGVQGANYGYTF,NA,NA,TRBV20-1,TRBJ1-2
TGCAGTGCTCCACACTCGTGGGACACAGATACGCAGTATTTT,CSAPHSWDTDTQYF,NA,few,TRBV20-1,TRBJ2-3
TGCGCCAGCAGGGGACAGGGAGGACAAGAGACCCAGTACTTC,CASRGQGGQETQYF,TRBD1,few,TRBV5-1,TRBJ2-5
TGTGCCTACCTAGCGGGGGGCAATGAGCAGTTCTTC,CAYLAGGNEQFF,TRBD2,NA,TRBV30,TRBJ2-1
TGTGCCTGGAGCGCGGACACTCTGGCGTACAATGAGCAGTTCTTC,CAWSADTLAYNEQFF,NA,few,TRBV30,TRBJ2-1
TGTGCCAGCAGTCTAGAACAGGGGAGGTATGGCTACACCTTC,CASSLEQGRYGYTF,TRBD1,NA,TRBV6-5,TRBJ1-2
TGCAGCGTTGACCTCGGACAGATGAACACTGAAGCTTTCTTT,CSVDLGQMNTEAFF,NA,NA,TRBV29-1,TRBJ1-1
TGTGCCAGCAGTTTATGGACAGGAGCTGAAGCTTTCTTT,CASSLWTGAEAFF,TRBD1,few,TRBV12-3/TRBV12-4,TRBJ1-1
TGTGCCAGCTCACCTAACCCGAGAATCGATGAGCAGTTCTTC,CASSPNPRIDEQFF,NA,few,TRBV18,TRBJ2-1
TGTGCCAGCAGCCAAGGGTGGATGAACACTGAAGCTTTCTTT,CASSQGWMNTEAFF,NA,NA,TRBV7-9,TRBJ1-1
TGTGCCAGCAGTTACTTATGGACTAGCGGGGCCTACGAGCAGTACTTC,CASSYLWTSGAYEQYF,TRBD2,few,TRBV6-5,TRBJ2-7
TGCAGCGTTCGACCCGGGACAGGGGCCGAGCAGTACTTC,CSVRPGTGAEQYF,TRBD1,NA,TRBV29-1,TRBJ2-7
TGTGCCAGCAGCCTGGACACCCGCTCTGGAAACACCATATATTTT,CASSLDTRSGNTIYF,NA,few,TRBV6-6,TRBJ1-3
TGTGCCTGGGCTCGGACAGGTGAAGCTTTCTTT,CAWARTGEAFF,TRBD1,NA,TRBV30,TRBJ1-1
TGTGCCAGCAGCTTAGATGTGACTAGCGGGGTGAGCTCCTACAATGAGCAGTTCTTC,CASSLDVTSGVSSYNEQFF,TRBD2,NA,TRBV7-8,TRBJ2-1
TGTGCCAGCAGCTCAGTTAGGGACAGGGAGAACACTGAAGCTTTCTTT,CASSSVRDRENTEAFF,TRBD1,NA,TRBV7-8,TRBJ1-1
TGCAGTTTAAGTAGGCAAGAGACCCAGTACTTC,CSLSRQETQYF,NA,NA,TRBV20-1,TRBJ2-5
TGTGCCAGCAGTGGGACTAGCGGGGGGTGGAATGAGCAGTTCTTC,CASSGTSGGWNEQFF,TRBD2,NA,TRBV27,TRBJ2-1
TGTGCCACCAGTGGGGTAAGCGGGGGGGCCACAGATACGCAGTATTTT,CATSGVSGGATDTQYF,TRBD2,NA,TRBV24-1,TRBJ2-3
TGTGCCAGCAGCCCAACCTTCCGGGACTTTAATGAGCAGTTCTTC,CASSPTFRDFNEQFF,NA,NA,TRBV3-1,TRBJ2-1